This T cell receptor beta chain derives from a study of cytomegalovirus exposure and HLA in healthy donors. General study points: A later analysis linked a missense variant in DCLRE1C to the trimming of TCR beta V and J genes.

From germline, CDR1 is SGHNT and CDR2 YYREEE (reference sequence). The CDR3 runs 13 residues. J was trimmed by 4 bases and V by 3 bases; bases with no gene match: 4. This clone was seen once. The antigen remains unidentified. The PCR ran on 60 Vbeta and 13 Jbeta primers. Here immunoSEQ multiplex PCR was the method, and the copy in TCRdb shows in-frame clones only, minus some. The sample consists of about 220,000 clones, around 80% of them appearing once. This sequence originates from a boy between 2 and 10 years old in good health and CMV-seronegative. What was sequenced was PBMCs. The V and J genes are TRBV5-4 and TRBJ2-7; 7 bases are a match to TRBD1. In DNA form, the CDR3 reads TGTGCCAGCAGCTCGAGACAGGGATACGAGCAGTACTTC. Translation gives CASSSRQGYEQYF. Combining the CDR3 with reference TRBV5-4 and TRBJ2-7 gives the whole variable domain ETGVTQSPTHLIKTRGQQVTLRCSSQSGHNTVSWYQQALGQGPQFIFQYYREEENGRGNFPPRFSGLQFPNYSSELNVNALELDDSALYLCASSSRQGYEQYFGPGTRLTVT.